This T cell receptor beta chain was sequenced for a study of T cells after yellow fever vaccination. Turning to the study itself: The SMART-Seq v4 Ultra Low Input method served to prepare the low-cell-number fractions.

This clonotype was detected a few times. A universal primer site and UMIs were added as TCR cDNA was made by 5'RACE template switching. Via MiXCR, TCRdb re-called the 5' RACE reads, giving one row per CDR3 protein. This sample has around 100,000 distinct CDR3 sequences, with roughly 8.9% found just once. The CDR3 totals 14 residues. Deletions cut 2 bases from V and 4 bases from J, with 13 bases between. The V gene's germline CDR1 is SQVTM and CDR2 ANQGSEA. The chain uses TRBV29-1 and TRBJ2-3, with no clear D. Specimen: CD8+ T cells sorted from PBMCs, collected 45 days after the yellow fever booster vaccination. The TCR comes from a man younger than 45 who received the YFV17D yellow fever vaccine. The CDR3 DNA reads as TGCAGCGTTGAAAGGGAAAGTGAGGCAGATACGCAGTATTTT. It codes for CSVERESEADTQYF.